The 17 T cell receptor beta chains below come from one sample, sequenced in a study of T-cell memory formation after mild COVID-19 (dated by TCRdb to 2020 to 2023). The library was made by 5' RACE. The data were produced on an Illumina NovaSeq 6000. The public reads were run again by TCRdb, first through fastp at Q25 and then through MiXCR, and only productive beta chains were kept. For every CDR3 protein sequence, its rows merge into one entry that carries the most common genes and DNA. The sample records over 55,000 distinct CDR3 sequences, 8% to 9.5% of which are singletons. The ten biggest clones cover less than 1.5% of the sample. The specimen was PBMCs or a T cell subset sorted from them (not recorded which). The receptors derive from a man aged 18 to 30 who had mild COVID-19 (a few samples of this study predate the infection). The sample titles of this study are shuffled in the database, so cell type and time point are left out; the donor was told from shared clones.

This clonotype has only a few counts. J is TRBJ2-3 and V is TRBV20-1, with TRBD2 matching 9 bases. The trim removed 3 bases at V and 1 base at J, leaving 5 bases unmatched. The germline V gene encodes CDR1 DFQATT and CDR2 SNEGSKA (reference sequence). This CDR3 has 15 residues. In nucleotides, the CDR3 is TGCAGTGCTAGCCGGCAGCGGGGGGGCACAGATACGCAGTATTTT. Translation gives CSASRQRGGTDTQYF.

This chain links TRBV4-3 with TRBJ1-5; D unresolved. CDR1 LGHNA and CDR2 YSLEER come from the germline V gene. The V and J ends lost 1 base and 1 base respectively, with 8 bases between them. The CDR3 length is 15 residues. CDR3: CASSQGVASNQPQHF. CDR3 nucleotides: TGCGCCAGCAGCCAAGGGGTGGCGAGCAATCAGCCCCAGCATTTT.

This clonotype turned up a few times. The chain has TRBV7-9 and TRBJ2-6; D might be TRBD1 (6 bases). The CDR3 covers 16 residues. The germline V gene encodes CDR1 SEHNR and CDR2 FQNEAQ (reference sequence). V lost 5 bases, J lost 0 bases, and 11 bases lay in between. CDR3 amino acids: CASSQTGFSGANVLTF. CDR3 nucleotides: TGTGCCAGCAGCCAGACAGGTTTCTCTGGGGCCAACGTCCTGACTTTC.

This clonotype was seen ten or more times. V is TRBV7-2 and J is TRBJ2-5; a possible D gene is TRBD1 (6 bases). The V end lost 7 bases, the J end lost 6 bases, and 18 bases lay between the germline ends. CDR1 and CDR2 (germline): SGHTA, FQGNSA. The CDR3 spans 14 residues. CDR3 bases: TGTGCCAGCACCCAGGGGCAGGGCAGAAAGACCCAGTACTTC. This codes for CASTQGQGRKTQYF. The entire variable domain, with the rest obtained from reference TRBV7-2 and TRBJ2-5, is as follows: GAGVSQSPSNKVTEKGKDVELRCDPISGHTALYWYRQSLGQGLEFLIYFQGNSAPDKSGLPSDRFSAERTGGSVSTLTIQRTQQEDSAVYLCASTQGQGRKTQYFGPGTRLLVL.

The V and J genes are TRBV10-3 and TRBJ1-2; D gene ambiguous. The CDR3 spans 13 residues. The ends were cut back, 4 bases at V and 2 bases at J, with 8 bases in the middle. Germline-derived CDR1 and CDR2 are ENHRY and SYGVKD. The CDR3 reads CAISVIENYGYTF. For the CDR3, the DNA is TGTGCCATCAGTGTCATAGAAAACTATGGCTACACCTTC.

This chain uses TRBV27 with TRBJ1-6; D gene ambiguous. The CDR3 contains 15 residues. CDR1 MNHEY and CDR2 SMNVEV come from the germline V gene (reference sequence). The V end was cut by 0 bases, the J end by 8 bases, with 11 bases between. The CDR3 reads CASSLSSGSYSPLHF. The CDR3 DNA reads as TGTGCCAGCAGTTTATCGTCGGGGTCTTATTCACCCCTCCACTTT.

The chain links TRBV7-2 to TRBJ2-2; TRBD1 is a possible D gene (6 bases). CDR3 length: 14 residues. The V end lost 3 bases, the J end lost 6 bases, and 11 bases lay between the germline ends. CDR1 and CDR2 (germline): SGHTA, FQGNSA. The CDR3 loop reads CASSFGGGSGELFF. CDR3 coding DNA: TGTGCCAGCAGCTTTGGGGGCGGATCCGGGGAGCTGTTTTTT. The whole variable domain, remainder taken from reference TRBV7-2 and TRBJ2-2, is GAGVSQSPSNKVTEKGKDVELRCDPISGHTALYWYRQSLGQGLEFLIYFQGNSAPDKSGLPSDRFSAERTGGSVSTLTIQRTQQEDSAVYLCASSFGGGSGELFFGEGSRLTVL.

The CDR3 loop reads CATSRAGFNYGYTF. In DNA, the CDR3 is TGTGCCACCAGCAGAGCCGGCTTTAACTATGGCTACACCTTC. This chain links TRBV15 with TRBJ1-2, with D unclear. Trimming pared 1 base from V and 1 base from J, leaving 7 bases between. Germline values: CDR1 LNHNV, CDR2 YYDKDF (reference sequence). The CDR3 extends over 14 amino acids.

This clonotype showed up just a few times. V and J are TRBV24-1 and TRBJ2-1; D is possibly TRBD1 (6 bases). The germline V gene has CDR1 KGHDR and CDR2 SFDVKD. V was shortened by 1 base and J by 15 bases, with 9 bases between the two germline ends. CDR3 size: 11 residues. CDR3 coding DNA: TGTGCCACCAGTGATTTCAGGGGTTGGTTCTTC. It is translated as CATSDFRGWFF.

There are many counts of this clonotype. The V and J genes are TRBV11-2 and TRBJ2-3, with 16 bases aligning to TRBD2. Germline assignment: CDR1 SGHAT and CDR2 FQNNGV. This CDR3 has 16 amino acids. V lost 3 bases to trimming and J lost 6 bases; unmatched junction nucleotides: 3. CDR3 sequence: CASSLGLAGGTDTQYF. The CDR3 DNA is TGTGCCAGCAGCTTGGGACTAGCGGGGGGGACGGATACGCAGTATTTT. The whole variable domain, remainder taken from reference TRBV11-2 and TRBJ2-3, is EAGVAQSPRYKIIEKRQSVAFWCNPISGHATLYWYQQILGQGPKLLIQFQNNGVVDDSQLPKDRFSAERLKGVDSTLKIQPAKLEDSAVYLCASSLGLAGGTDTQYFGPGTRLTVL.

V is TRBV18 and J is TRBJ2-7; possibly TRBD1 or TRBD2 for D (5 bases each). The length of the CDR3 is 15 residues. Germline CDR1 KGHSH, CDR2 LQKENI. Trimming pared 2 bases from V and 7 bases from J, leaving 18 bases between. The CDR3 protein is CASSPGTGHLGEQYF. CDR3 bases: TGTGCCAGCTCACCAGGGACGGGGCACCTTGGGGAGCAGTACTTC.

The chain joins TRBV7-9 to TRBJ2-3; 10 nucleotides agree with TRBD1. J gave up 7 bases and V 5 bases, and 9 bases lay outside the gene matches. The CDR3 has 15 amino acids. Germline V CDR1 and CDR2: SEHNR, FQNEAQ (reference sequence). CDR3 sequence reads: CASSPRQGALYTQYF. As DNA, the CDR3 is TGTGCCAGCAGCCCCAGACAGGGGGCGTTATATACGCAGTATTTT.

This clonotype has a handful of counts. The CDR3 protein is CSVPTGTSYEQYV. CDR3 bases: TGCAGTGTTCCGACAGGGACTTCCTACGAGCAGTACGTC. The V gene is TRBV20-1, the J gene TRBJ2-7; D perhaps matches TRBD1 (7 bases). The CDR3 consists of 13 residues. V gave up 7 bases and J gave up 1 base, with 14 bases separating them. In germline, CDR1 is DFQATT, CDR2 SNEGSKA (reference sequence).

Details on this clonotype: The junction departs from germline at one end; a sequencing error may be responsible. For the CDR3, the DNA is TGCGCCAGCAGCTTGACAGGGTCAGGGGCCAACTTCCTGACTTTC. It is translated as CASSLTGSGANFLTF. V and J are TRBV5-1 and TRBJ2-6; tentatively, D is TRBD1 (6 bases). There are 15 residues in the CDR3. Per germline, CDR1 SGHRS and CDR2 YFSETQ. Complete variable domain (other parts from reference TRBV5-1 and TRBJ2-6): KAGVTQTPRYLIKTRGQQVTLSCSPISGHRSVSWYQQTPGQGLQFLFEYFSETQRNKGNFPGRFSGRQFSNSRSEMNVSTLELGDSALYLCASSLTGSGANFLTFGAGSRLTVL.

This clonotype was seen a few times. The V gene is TRBV20-1, the J gene TRBJ2-5; TRBD2 aligns across 8 bases. The CDR3 consists of 15 residues. Germline V CDR1 and CDR2: DFQATT, SNEGSKA (reference sequence). V lost 0 bases to trimming and J lost 5 bases; unmatched junction nucleotides: 8. CDR3 protein: CSARDPRTSWETQYF. The CDR3 DNA sequence: TGCAGTGCTAGAGATCCACGGACTAGCTGGGAGACCCAGTACTTC.

The chain recombines TRBV6-2 or TRBV6-3 with TRBJ2-7, with TRBD1 matching over 7 bases. V lost 6 bases, J lost 2 bases, and 7 bases stayed unmatched. This CDR3 has 14 residues. Germline V gene sequence: CDR1 MNHEY, CDR2 SVGEGT. The CDR3, as DNA: TGTGCCAGCAGGTACGACAGGGCCCCCTACGAGCAGTACTTC. This codes for CASRYDRAPYEQYF.

This clonotype came up a few times. The V call is TRBV7-9, the J call TRBJ1-1; D not resolved. The CDR3 has 11 amino acids. The V gene's germline CDR1 is SEHNR and CDR2 FQNEAQ (reference sequence). Trimming cost V 3 bases and J 8 bases, with 7 bases left between them. The CDR3 here is CASSFREEAFF. The CDR3 nucleotides are TGTGCCAGCAGCTTTCGGGAGGAAGCTTTCTTT.